A selection of T cell receptor beta chains follows, all from one sample in a study of blood T cell repertoires in COVID-19. TCRdb's copy holds only in-frame clones and misses some; the assay was immunoSEQ multiplex PCR. This table has about 140,000 clones, about 87% appearing once. Source material: peripheral blood. These receptors came from a human donor in a cohort sampled during active COVID-19. Each CDR3 is given without its conserved first and last residue. Fields, in order: V gene, clone size, CDR3 protein. The size entry is marked missing in some rows and otherwise reads once, few, many or a size class.

TRBV19 NA ASSIGQGRTGANVLT
TRBV7-8 once ASSPPGMYGAGVETQY
TRBV9 NA ASSVGLAGGEQY
TRBV7-9 NA ASSLWTGYYEQY
TRBV27 NA ASSFPGNEQF
TRBV11-3 NA ASSLGQGQTGELF
TRBV5-1 NA ASSLTGTGRYEQY
TRBV3-1/TRBV3-2 NA ASSQEPQGRVVTGELF
TRBV11-2 few ASSLQNTEAF
TRBV3-1/TRBV3-2 NA ASSQDGGSNTGELF
TRBV11-2 NA ASSSRLAVTYEQY
TRBV25-1 once ATRPGRLGGYT
TRBV3-1/TRBV3-2 NA ASSPLGSGEQY
TRBV7-9 NA ASTSGGLNQPQH
TRBV30 NA AYRTGGLRNNSPLH
TRBV10-2 NA ASRLQGNTEAF
TRBV6-2/TRBV6-3 NA ASSSSGRGGTEAF
TRBV5-4 NA ASRLAGGGTDTQY
TRBV28 NA ASSSGTGRGGYT
TRBV28 NA ASRLTGYPSGGPTYEQY
TRBV11-2 NA ASIGWGADTQY
TRBV7-9 many ASSSPYSTGQGYTGELF
TRBV6-6 NA ASSRRGQGFSEKLF
TRBV27 NA ASSLISRECQPQH
TRBV4-2 NA ASSQVGQDNEQF
TRBV3-1/TRBV3-2 NA ASSQTSGHQGNIQY
TRBV7-2 once ASSLVVGSNQPQH